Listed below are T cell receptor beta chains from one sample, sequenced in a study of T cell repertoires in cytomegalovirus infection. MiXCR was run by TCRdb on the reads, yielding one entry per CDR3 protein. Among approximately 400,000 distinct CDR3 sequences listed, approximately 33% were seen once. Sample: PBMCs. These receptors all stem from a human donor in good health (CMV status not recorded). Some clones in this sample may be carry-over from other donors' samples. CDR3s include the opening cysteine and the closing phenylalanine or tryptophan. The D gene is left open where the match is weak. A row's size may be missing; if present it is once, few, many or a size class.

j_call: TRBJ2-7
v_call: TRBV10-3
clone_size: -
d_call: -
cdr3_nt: TGTGCCATCAGTGAGCGGGCGCTAAACTCCTACGAGCAGTACTTC
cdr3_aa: CAISERALNSYEQYF

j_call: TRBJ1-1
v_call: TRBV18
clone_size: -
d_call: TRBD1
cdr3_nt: TGTGCCAGCTCACTCACACAGGGGGCAGCTTTCTTT
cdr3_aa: CASSLTQGAAFF

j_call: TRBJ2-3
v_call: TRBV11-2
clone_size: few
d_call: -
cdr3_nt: TGTGCCAGCAGCTTAGATCTGCACCCGGGGAGACCAGATACGCAGTATTTT
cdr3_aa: CASSLDLHPGRPDTQYF

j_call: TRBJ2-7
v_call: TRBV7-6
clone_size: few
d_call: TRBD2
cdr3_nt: TGTGCCAGCAGCCTCGGAACCGGGACTAAGGACGAGCAGTACTTC
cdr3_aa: CASSLGTGTKDEQYF

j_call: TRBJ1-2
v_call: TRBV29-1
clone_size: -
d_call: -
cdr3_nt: TGCAGCGCTAACAGGGATAGCTATGGCTACACCTTC
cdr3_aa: CSANRDSYGYTF

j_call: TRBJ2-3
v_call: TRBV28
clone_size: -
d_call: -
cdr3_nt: TGTGCCAGCAGTTTCAGGGGGGGGCAGGGAGATACGCAGTATTTT
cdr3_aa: CASSFRGGQGDTQYF

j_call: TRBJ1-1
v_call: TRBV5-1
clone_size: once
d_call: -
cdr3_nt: TGCGCCAGCAGCCCCTATACGGCGGCTGACACTGAAGCTTTCTTT
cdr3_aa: CASSPYTAADTEAFF

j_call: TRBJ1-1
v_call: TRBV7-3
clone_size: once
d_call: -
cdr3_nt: TGTGCCAGCAGCCCGACGACACTTCAGACTGAAGCTTTCTTT
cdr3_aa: CASSPTTLQTEAFF

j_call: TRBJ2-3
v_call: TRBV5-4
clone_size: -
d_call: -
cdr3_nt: TGTGCCAGCAGCTCGCCTGGGCGGGGCACAGATACGCAGTATTTT
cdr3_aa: CASSSPGRGTDTQYF

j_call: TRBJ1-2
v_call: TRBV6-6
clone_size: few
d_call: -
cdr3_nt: TGTGCCAGCAGCCCCCAGGAGGTGAACTATGGCTACACCTTC
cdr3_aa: CASSPQEVNYGYTF

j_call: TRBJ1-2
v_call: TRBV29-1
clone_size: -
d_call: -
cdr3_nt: TGCAGCGTTGATTGGGACATAGTCAACTATGGCTACTCCTTC
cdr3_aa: CSVDWDIVNYGYSF

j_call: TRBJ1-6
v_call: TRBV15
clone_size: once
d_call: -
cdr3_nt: TGTGCCACCAGCAGAGATGATAGTTATAATTCACCCCTCCACTTT
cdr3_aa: CATSRDDSYNSPLHF

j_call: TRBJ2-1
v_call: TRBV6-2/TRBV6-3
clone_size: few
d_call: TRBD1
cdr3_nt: TGTGCCAGCAGCCCGACAGGGGGCTGGAACAATGAGCAGTTCTTC
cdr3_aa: CASSPTGGWNNEQFF

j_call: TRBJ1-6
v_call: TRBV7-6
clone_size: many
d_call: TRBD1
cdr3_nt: TGTGCCAGCAGGAAGGGACAGGATAATTCACCCCTCCACTTT
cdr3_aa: CASRKGQDNSPLHF

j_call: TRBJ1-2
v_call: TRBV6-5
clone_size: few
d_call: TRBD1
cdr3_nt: TGTGCCAGCAGTTACTCGTCCCAGGGGGCGGATGGCTACACCTTC
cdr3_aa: CASSYSSQGADGYTF

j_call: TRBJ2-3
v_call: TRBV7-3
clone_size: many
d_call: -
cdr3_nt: TGTGCCAGCAGCTTATATCCTCCTTCCGGGGTTGGCACAGATACGCAGTATTTT
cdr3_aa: CASSLYPPSGVGTDTQYF